This T cell receptor beta chain emerged from a study of shared clonotypes between healthy human individuals. Overall study: In total, the donors were a couple of women and three men aged 18 to 49. Study-wide results and limits: Across subsets, estimated richness was generally greater for naive than for memory populations.

In regard to this clone: The antigen is not known.

Using about 220 ng DNA, 30,000 or so T cell genomes, the sorted-subset replicate PCRs were run. Data came from immunoSEQ multiplex PCR; TCRdb stores just in-frame clones and leaves some out. Among about 820,000 clones, 90% to 95% were seen once, and the ten largest hold around 24%. Terminally differentiated effector memory CD45RA+ cells were excluded by CCR7 positive selection of CD45RO-negative cells. Sequenced: naive CD8+ T cells sorted from blood. The receptor was isolated from a man aged 30-40 years in good health.

The CDR3 region has the DNA TGTGCCAGCAGTGATCGGGGAAACACTGAAGCTTTCTTT. This codes for CASSDRGNTEAFF. The chain is built from TRBV2 and TRBJ1-1, with unresolved D. Trimming cost V 3 bases and J 2 bases, with 7 bases left between them. Looked up from germline, CDR1 is SNHLY and CDR2 is FYNNEI. The CDR3 has 13 residues. The full variable domain, completed using reference TRBV2 and TRBJ1-1, is EPEVTQTPSHQVTQMGQEVILRCVPISNHLYFYWYRQILGQKVEFLVSFYNNEISEKSEIFDDQFSVERPDGSNFTLKIRSTKLEDSAMYFCASSDRGNTEAFFGQGTRLTVV.